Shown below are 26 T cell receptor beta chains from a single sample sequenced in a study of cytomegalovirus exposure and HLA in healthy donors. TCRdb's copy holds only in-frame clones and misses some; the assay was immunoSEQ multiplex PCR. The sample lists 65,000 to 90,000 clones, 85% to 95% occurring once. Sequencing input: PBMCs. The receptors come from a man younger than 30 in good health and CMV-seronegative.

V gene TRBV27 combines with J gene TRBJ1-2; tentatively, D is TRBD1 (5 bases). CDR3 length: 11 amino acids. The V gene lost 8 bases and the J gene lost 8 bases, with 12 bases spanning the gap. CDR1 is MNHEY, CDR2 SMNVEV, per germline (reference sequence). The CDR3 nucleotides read TGTGCCAGCGGGGGGTTTGGGGGCTACACCTTC. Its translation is CASGGFGGYTF.

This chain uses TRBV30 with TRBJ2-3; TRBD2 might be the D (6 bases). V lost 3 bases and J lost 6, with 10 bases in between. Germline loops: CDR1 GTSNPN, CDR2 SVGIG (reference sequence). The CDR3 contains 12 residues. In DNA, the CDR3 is TGTGCCTGGAGACCCCTAGCGGATACGCAGTATTTT. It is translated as CAWRPLADTQYF.

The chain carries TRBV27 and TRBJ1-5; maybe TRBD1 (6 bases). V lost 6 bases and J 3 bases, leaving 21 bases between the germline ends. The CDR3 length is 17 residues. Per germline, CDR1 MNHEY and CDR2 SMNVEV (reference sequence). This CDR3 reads CASSPRGGVRDNQPQHF. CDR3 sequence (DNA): TGTGCCAGCAGCCCTCGAGGGGGAGTCAGGGACAATCAGCCCCAGCATTTT.

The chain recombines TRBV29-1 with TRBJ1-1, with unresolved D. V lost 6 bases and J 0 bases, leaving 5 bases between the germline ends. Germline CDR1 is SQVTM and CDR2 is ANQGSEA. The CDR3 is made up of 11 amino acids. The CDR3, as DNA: TGCAGCGTGGCCATGAACACTGAAGCTTTCTTT. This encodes CSVAMNTEAFF.

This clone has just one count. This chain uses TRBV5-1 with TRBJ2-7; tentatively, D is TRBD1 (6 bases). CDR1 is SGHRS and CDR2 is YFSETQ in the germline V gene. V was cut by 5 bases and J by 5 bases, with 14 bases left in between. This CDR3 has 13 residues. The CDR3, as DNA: TGCGCCAGCAGAGCACAGGGTCTTGACGAGCAGTACTTC. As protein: CASRAQGLDEQYF.

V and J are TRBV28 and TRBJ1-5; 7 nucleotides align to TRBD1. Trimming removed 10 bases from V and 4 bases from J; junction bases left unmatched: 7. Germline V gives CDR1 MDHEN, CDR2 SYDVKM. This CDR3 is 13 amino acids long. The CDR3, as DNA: TGTGCCACCCGAGGACAGGAGAATCAGCCCCAGCATTTT. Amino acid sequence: CATRGQENQPQHF.

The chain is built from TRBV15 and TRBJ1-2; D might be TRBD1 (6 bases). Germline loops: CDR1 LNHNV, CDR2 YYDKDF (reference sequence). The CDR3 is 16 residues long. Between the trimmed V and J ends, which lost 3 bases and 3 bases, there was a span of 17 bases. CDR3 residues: CATSSHHRVGDYGYTF. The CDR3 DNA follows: TGTGCCACCAGCAGTCACCACAGGGTAGGGGACTATGGCTACACCTTC.

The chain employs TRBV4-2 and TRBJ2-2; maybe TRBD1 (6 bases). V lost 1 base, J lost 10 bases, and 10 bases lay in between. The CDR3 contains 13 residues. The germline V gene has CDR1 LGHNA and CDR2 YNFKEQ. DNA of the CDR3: TGTGCCAGCAGCCAAGCCGAGGGGGTGGAGCTGTTTTTT. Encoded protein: CASSQAEGVELFF.

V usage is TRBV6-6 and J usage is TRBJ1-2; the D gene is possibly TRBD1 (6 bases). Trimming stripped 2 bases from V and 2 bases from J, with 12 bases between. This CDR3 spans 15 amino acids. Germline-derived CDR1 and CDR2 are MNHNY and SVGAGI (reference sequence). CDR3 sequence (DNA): TGTGCCAGCAGTTACGGTACAGGGAAGAACTATGGCTACACCTTC. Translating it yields CASSYGTGKNYGYTF.

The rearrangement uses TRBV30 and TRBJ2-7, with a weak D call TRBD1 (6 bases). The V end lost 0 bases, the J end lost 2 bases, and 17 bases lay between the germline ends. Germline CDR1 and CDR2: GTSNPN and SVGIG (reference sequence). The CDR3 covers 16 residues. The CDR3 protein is CAWSVPPGHRTYEQYF. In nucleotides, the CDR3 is TGTGCCTGGAGTGTACCCCCGGGACACCGCACCTACGAGCAGTACTTC.

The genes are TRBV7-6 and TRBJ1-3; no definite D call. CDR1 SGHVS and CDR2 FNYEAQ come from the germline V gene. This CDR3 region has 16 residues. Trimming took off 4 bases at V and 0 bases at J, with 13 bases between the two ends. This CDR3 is CASSSRTGSSGNTIYF. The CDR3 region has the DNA TGTGCCAGCAGCTCACGGACCGGGAGCTCTGGAAACACCATATATTTT. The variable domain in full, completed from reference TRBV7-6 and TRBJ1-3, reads GAGVSQSPRYKVTKRGQDVALRCDPISGHVSLYWYRQALGQGPEFLTYFNYEAQQDKSGLPNDRFSAERPEGSISTLTIQRTEQRDSAMYRCASSSRTGSSGNTIYFGEGSWLTVV.

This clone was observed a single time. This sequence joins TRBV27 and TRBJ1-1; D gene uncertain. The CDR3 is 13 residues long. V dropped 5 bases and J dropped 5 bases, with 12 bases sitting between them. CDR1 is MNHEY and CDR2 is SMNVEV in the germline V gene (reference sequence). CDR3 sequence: CASSGGGYTEAFF. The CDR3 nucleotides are TGTGCCAGCAGTGGAGGAGGGTATACTGAAGCTTTCTTT.

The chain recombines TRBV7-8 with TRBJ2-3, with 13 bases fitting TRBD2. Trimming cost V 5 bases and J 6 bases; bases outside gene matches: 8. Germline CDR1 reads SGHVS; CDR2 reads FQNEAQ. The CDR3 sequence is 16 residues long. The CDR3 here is CASSPWTSGGVDTQYF. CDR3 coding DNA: TGTGCCAGCAGCCCCTGGACTAGCGGGGGTGTGGATACGCAGTATTTT.

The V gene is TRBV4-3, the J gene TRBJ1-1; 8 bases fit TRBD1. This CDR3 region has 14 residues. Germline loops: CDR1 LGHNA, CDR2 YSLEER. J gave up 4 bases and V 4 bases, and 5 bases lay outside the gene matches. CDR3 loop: CASSLQGVGTEAFF. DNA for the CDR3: TGCGCCAGCAGCCTACAGGGGGTGGGCACTGAAGCTTTCTTT.

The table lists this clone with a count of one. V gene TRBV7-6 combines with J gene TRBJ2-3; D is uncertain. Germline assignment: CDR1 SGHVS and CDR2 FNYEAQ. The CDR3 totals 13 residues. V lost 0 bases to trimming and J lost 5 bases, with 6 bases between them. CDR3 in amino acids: CASSLAVRDTQYF. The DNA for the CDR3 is TGTGCCAGCAGCTTAGCGGTCAGAGATACGCAGTATTTT.

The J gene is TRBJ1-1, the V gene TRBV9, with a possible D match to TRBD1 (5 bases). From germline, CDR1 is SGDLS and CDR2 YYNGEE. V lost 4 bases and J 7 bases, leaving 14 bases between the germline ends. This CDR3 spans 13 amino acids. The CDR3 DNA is TGTGCCAGCAGCCCAGAAAGGGGAGGTGAAGCTTTCTTT. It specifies CASSPERGGEAFF.

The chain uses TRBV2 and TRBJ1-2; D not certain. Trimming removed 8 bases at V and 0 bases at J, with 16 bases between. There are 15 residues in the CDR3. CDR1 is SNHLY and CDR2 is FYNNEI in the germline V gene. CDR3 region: CASGGEAIPNYGYTF. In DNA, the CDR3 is TGTGCCAGCGGCGGGGAGGCAATCCCTAACTATGGCTACACCTTC.

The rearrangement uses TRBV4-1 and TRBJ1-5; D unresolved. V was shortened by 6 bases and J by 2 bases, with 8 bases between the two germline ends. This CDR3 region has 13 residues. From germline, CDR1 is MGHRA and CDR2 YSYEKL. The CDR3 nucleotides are TGCGCCAGCAGGGCCCTGGGCAATCAGCCCCAGCATTTT. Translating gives CASRALGNQPQHF.

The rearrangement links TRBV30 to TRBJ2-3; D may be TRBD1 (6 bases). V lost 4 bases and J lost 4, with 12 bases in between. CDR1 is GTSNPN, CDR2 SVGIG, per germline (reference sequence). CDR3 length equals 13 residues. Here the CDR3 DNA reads TGTGCCTGGACACACAGGGTTTCAGATACGCAGTATTTT. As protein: CAWTHRVSDTQYF. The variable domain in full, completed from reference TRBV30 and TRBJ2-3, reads SQTIHQWPATLVQPVGSPLSLECTVEGTSNPNLYWYRQAAGRGLQLLFYSVGIGQISSEVPQNLSASRPQDRQFILSSKKLLLSDSGFYLCAWTHRVSDTQYFGPGTRLTVL.

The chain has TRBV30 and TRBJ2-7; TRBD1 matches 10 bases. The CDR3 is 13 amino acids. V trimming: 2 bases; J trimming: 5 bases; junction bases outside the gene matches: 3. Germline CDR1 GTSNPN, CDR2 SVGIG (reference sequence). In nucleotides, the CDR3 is TGTGCCTGGAGTAGACAGGGGGCCGACGAGCAGTACTTC. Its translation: CAWSRQGADEQYF.

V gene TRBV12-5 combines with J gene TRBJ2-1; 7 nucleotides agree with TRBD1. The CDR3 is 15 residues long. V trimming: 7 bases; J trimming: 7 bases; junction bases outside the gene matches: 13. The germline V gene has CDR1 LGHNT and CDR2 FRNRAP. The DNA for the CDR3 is TGTGCTAGTGCCCAGGTGCAGGGGGTAAAGAATGAGCAGTTCTTC. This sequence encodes CASAQVQGVKNEQFF.

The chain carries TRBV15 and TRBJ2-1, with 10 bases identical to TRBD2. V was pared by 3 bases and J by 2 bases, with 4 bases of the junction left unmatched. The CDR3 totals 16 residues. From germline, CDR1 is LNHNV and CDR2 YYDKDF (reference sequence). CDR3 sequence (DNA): TGTGCCACCAGCAGCGCACTAGCGGGAACCTACAATGAGCAGTTCTTC. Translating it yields CATSSALAGTYNEQFF.

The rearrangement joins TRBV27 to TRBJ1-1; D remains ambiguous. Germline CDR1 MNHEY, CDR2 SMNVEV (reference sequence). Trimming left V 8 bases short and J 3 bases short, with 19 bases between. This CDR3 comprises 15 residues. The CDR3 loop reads CASALRNSMYTEAFF. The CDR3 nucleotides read TGTGCCAGCGCGTTGAGAAATAGTATGTACACTGAAGCTTTCTTT.

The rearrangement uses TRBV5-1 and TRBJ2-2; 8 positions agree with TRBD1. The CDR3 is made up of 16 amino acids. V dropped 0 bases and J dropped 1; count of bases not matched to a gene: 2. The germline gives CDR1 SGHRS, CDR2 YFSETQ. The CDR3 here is CASSLEGTGNTGELFF. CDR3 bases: TGCGCCAGCAGCTTGGAGGGGACAGGGAACACCGGGGAGCTGTTTTTT.

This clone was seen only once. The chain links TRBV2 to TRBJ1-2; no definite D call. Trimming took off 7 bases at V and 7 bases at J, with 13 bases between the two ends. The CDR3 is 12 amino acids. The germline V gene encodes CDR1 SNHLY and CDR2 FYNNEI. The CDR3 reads CASTLSGGGYTF. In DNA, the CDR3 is TGTGCCAGCACCCTCTCTGGCGGTGGCTACACCTTC.

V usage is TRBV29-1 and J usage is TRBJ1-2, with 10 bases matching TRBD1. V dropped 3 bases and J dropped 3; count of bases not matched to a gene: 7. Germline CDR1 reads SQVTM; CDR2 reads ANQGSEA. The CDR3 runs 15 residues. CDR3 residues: CSVEVGQGFHYGYTF. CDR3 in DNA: TGCAGCGTTGAGGTGGGACAGGGGTTCCACTATGGCTACACCTTC.